The following is a T cell receptor (beta chain) sequence with its context. The record originates from a study of blood T cell repertoires in COVID-19. Assay: immunoSEQ multiplex PCR; the TCRdb copy retains only in-frame clones and omits some. The repertoire has tens of thousands of clones, 85% to 90% of them found once; the top ten carry roughly 28%. J was trimmed by 6 bases and V by 8 bases; bases with no gene match: 6. This CDR3 region has 12 residues. CDR1 is LNHDA, CDR2 SQIVND, per germline (reference sequence). V is TRBV19 and J is TRBJ2-7; 8 nucleotides match TRBD2. Sequences were obtained from peripheral blood. The sequence derives from a man older than 75 with acute or convalescent COVID-19. The CDR3 loop is CASSQRGGEQYF. As DNA, the CDR3 is TGTGCCAGTTCCCAACGGGGGGGCGAGCAGTACTTC.